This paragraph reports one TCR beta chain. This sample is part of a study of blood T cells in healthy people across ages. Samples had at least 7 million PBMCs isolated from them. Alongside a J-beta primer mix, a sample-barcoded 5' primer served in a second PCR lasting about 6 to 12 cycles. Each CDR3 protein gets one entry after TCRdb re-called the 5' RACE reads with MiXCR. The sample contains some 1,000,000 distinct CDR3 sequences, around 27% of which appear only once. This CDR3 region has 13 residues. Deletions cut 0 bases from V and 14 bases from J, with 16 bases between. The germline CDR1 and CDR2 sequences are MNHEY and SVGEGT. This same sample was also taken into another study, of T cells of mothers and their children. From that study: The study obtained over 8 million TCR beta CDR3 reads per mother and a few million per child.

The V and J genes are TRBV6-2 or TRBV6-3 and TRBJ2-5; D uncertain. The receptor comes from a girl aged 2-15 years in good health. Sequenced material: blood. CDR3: CASSYSNLYEQYF. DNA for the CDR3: TGTGCCAGCAGTTACTCCAACCTTTACGAGCAATACTTC.